These T cell receptor beta chains were read from a single sample in a study of blood T cells in healthy people across ages. Via MiXCR, TCRdb re-called the 5' RACE reads, giving one row per CDR3 protein. The sample carries about 1.8 million distinct CDR3 sequences, just under 50% recorded once. Sequenced material: blood. These receptors all stem from a middle-aged woman in good health. Both conserved end residues are part of each CDR3. D genes are given only for firm matches. Clone sizes are given selectively: once, few, many, or a class where the clone is expanded.

>TRBV20-1|NA|TRBJ2-7|NA
TGCAGTGCTGGTCTACAGGGTGGGGCATCAAAGCAGTACTTC
CSAGLQGGASKQYF
>TRBV7-3|many|TRBJ1-1|TRBD1
TGTGCCAGCAGCTTAAGCGGGACAGGTAGAACTGAAGCTTTCTTT
CASSLSGTGRTEAFF
>TRBV20-1|NA|TRBJ1-1|NA
TGCAGTGCTGGTAGGGAAAACACTGAAGCTTTCTTT
CSAGRENTEAFF
>TRBV7-8|few|TRBJ1-2|TRBD1
TGTGCCAGCAGCTTAGACAGGGGGCATTCGGATGGCTACACCTTC
CASSLDRGHSDGYTF
>TRBV6-6|once|TRBJ1-4|NA
TGTGCCAGCAGTAAACGGGAGGGAAAACTGTTTTTT
CASSKREGKLFF
>TRBV10-2|NA|TRBJ2-1|NA
TGCGCCAGCAAAGGAGGTCAGGGGAACTACAATGAGCAGTTCTTC
CASKGGQGNYNEQFF
>TRBV5-5|once|TRBJ2-7|NA
TGTGCCAGCAGCTTGGGCGTAAGGACCATGTCCTACGAGCAGTACTTC
CASSLGVRTMSYEQYF
>TRBV12-3/TRBV12-4|NA|TRBJ2-7|TRBD2
TGTGCCAGCACCCTCTCAGCGGGGGCCTCCTCCTACGAGCAGTACTTC
CASTLSAGASSYEQYF
>TRBV29-1|few|TRBJ2-1|NA
TGCAGCGTGACTACCTTCAATGAGCAGTTCTTC
CSVTTFNEQFF
>TRBV2|NA|TRBJ1-1|NA
TGTGCCAGCAGTGAACGGGTCAGGAACACTGAAGCTTTCTTT
CASSERVRNTEAFF
>TRBV4-3|NA|TRBJ2-3|NA
TGCGCCAGCAGCCAGGGGGGCCTCAGCACAGATACGCAGTATTTT
CASSQGGLSTDTQYF
>TRBV28|NA|TRBJ2-7|NA
TGTGCCAGCAGTTCACCCAGCACAGCTACCTACGAGCAGTACTTC
CASSSPSTATYEQYF
>TRBV11-2|few|TRBJ2-3|NA
TGTGCCAGCAGGGGAACTCCCGGCTACACAGATACGCAGTATTTT
CASRGTPGYTDTQYF
>TRBV5-5|NA|TRBJ2-1|TRBD1
TGTGGCAGCAGCTTGGGGACAGGGGAAAGTTACAATGAGCAGTTCTTC
CGSSLGTGESYNEQFF
>TRBV6-1|NA|TRBJ2-5|NA
TGTGCCAGCAGTGAATTCTGGGCGTACCCTTCAGGGACCCAGTACTTC
CASSEFWAYPSGTQYF
>TRBV6-1|NA|TRBJ2-3|NA
TGTGCCAGCAGTGAAGCTATTACAGGGAGTCTAGGCACAGATACGCAGTATTTT
CASSEAITGSLGTDTQYF
>TRBV24-1|NA|TRBJ2-7|NA
TGTGCCACCAGTGATCCGGACAGTTACGAGCAGTACTTC
CATSDPDSYEQYF
>TRBV6-5|few|TRBJ1-5|NA
TGTGCCAGCAGGCGTGACAGCAGCAATCAGCCCCAGCATTTT
CASRRDSSNQPQHF
>TRBV15|NA|TRBJ2-7|NA
TGTGCCACCAGCAGACCTACCGGACCCATGGTTTGGTGCTACGAGCAGTACTTC
CATSRPTGPMVWCYEQYF
>TRBV27|NA|TRBJ2-1|TRBD2
TGTGCCAGCCGGACTAGCGGGGAGTGGGAGCAGTTCTTC
CASRTSGEWEQFF
>TRBV27|few|TRBJ2-3|TRBD1
TGTGCCAGCAGTTTTCCCGGGACAGGGACAGATACGCAGTATTTT
CASSFPGTGTDTQYF
>TRBV6-1|NA|TRBJ1-5|NA
TGTGCCAGCAGTGAAGCCGCGTCGCGGCCCCAGCATTTT
CASSEAASRPQHF
>TRBV20-1|NA|TRBJ2-3|NA
TGCAGTGCTGCAGACTCCCACCGGACAGCGATCACAGATACGCAGTATTTT
CSAADSHRTAITDTQYF
>TRBV24-1|few|TRBJ1-2|NA
TGTGCCACCAGTGATTTGCAGGGTGGCTACACCTTC
CATSDLQGGYTF
>TRBV7-6|NA|TRBJ2-1|NA
TGTGCCAGCAGCTTAGTAGGGGCTAGCAATGAGCAGTTCTTC
CASSLVGASNEQFF